The source of this T cell receptor (beta chain) is a study of shared clonotypes between healthy human individuals. The wider study: The study used three CD4 naive, three CD4 memory, two CD8 naive and one CD8 memory plate per donor.

Regarding the study as a whole: Memory subsets had estimated richness that was generally smaller than that of naive subsets. For sorted subsets, rarefaction showed incomplete sequencing despite large depth. A handful of donors showed sharing of approximately 4.7% of naive CD4 clonotypes.

The repertoire was sequenced with immunoSEQ multiplex PCR; TCRdb's copy has only in-frame clones and lacks some. The table has more than 2,000,000 clones, more than 90% seen once. CDR3 size: 15 residues. Trimming removed 4 bases from V and 0 bases from J; junction bases left unmatched: 2. CDR1 is SNHLY and CDR2 is FYNNEI in the germline V gene. Notes on this clone: What it recognizes is unknown. This same CDR3 is encoded by further DNA sequences in the sample.

Sequencing used naive CD4+ T cells sorted from blood. As for subset: CD45RA+ positively selected. This receptor was taken from a young man in good health. This chain joins TRBV2 and TRBJ2-3; TRBD2 matches 9 bases. The CDR3 sequence is CASSGTSGSTDTQYF. CDR3 bases: TGTGCCAGCAGTGGCACTAGCGGGAGCACAGATACGCAGTATTTT.